This entry lists 13 T cell receptor beta chains sequenced from one sample in a study of cytotoxic CD8 clonotypes in ibrutinib-treated CLL. Using immunoSEQ multiplex PCR, the repertoire was profiled, and TCRdb retains in-frame clones only, with some absent. Among hundreds of thousands of clones, roughly 74% were seen once, and the ten largest hold approximately 15%. The sample was PBMCs, taken after 24 months of ibrutinib treatment. The source of these receptors is a human donor with chronic lymphocytic leukemia.

CDR3 in amino acids: CASSQDGPGQSYSNQPQHF. DNA of the CDR3: TGCGCCAGCAGCCAAGACGGTCCCGGACAGTCTTATAGCAATCAGCCCCAGCATTTT. The V and J genes are TRBV4-3 and TRBJ1-5; D possibly corresponds to TRBD1 (6 bases). V was trimmed by 0 bases and J by 0 bases, leaving 18 bases between them. Germline V gene data show CDR1 as LGHNA and CDR2 as YSLEER. CDR3 length equals 19 residues.

This chain connects TRBV9 to TRBJ2-1; 8 bases map to TRBD2. This CDR3 has 18 amino acids. Germline V gene lookup returns CDR1 SGDLS and CDR2 YYNGEE. Germline trimming cut 0 bases from V and 1 base from J; bases unmatched to any gene: 9. CDR3 nucleotide sequence: TGTGCCAGCAGCGTAGTATATAGCGGGGAAATATCCTACAATGAGCAGTTCTTC. It translates to CASSVVYSGEISYNEQFF.

This clone showed up just a few times. The gene calls are TRBV6-4 and TRBJ2-7, with D perhaps matching TRBD1 (5 bases). The germline V gene encodes CDR1 MRHNA and CDR2 SNTAGT. V was shortened by 0 bases and J by 2 bases, with 11 bases between the two germline ends. There are 15 residues in the CDR3. CDR3 loop: CASSDSLTVTYEQYF. The DNA for the CDR3 is TGTGCCAGCAGTGACTCCCTGACAGTTACCTACGAGCAGTACTTC.

This clone was recorded once. The chain uses TRBV27 and TRBJ2-7; D is uncertain. Trimming took 4 bases from V and 0 from J, leaving 13 bases between them. CDR1 and CDR2 from the germline V gene are MNHEY and SMNVEV (reference sequence). The CDR3 consists of 15 residues. The CDR3 reads CASSWSTASSYEQYF. DNA for the CDR3: TGTGCCAGCAGTTGGAGCACAGCGAGCTCCTACGAGCAGTACTTC.

The chain couples TRBV6-5 to TRBJ2-2; unclear D gene. The CDR3 runs 15 residues. The germline CDR1 and CDR2 sequences are MNHEY and SVGAGI. V lost 1 base to trimming and J lost 5 bases, with 11 bases between them. CDR3 DNA sequence: TGTGCCAGCAGTTACTGGGTGGGCCAGACCGGGGAGCTGTTTTTT. Residues: CASSYWVGQTGELFF.

The chain recombines TRBV28 with TRBJ2-5, with D possibly matching TRBD1 (6 bases). The germline V gene has CDR1 MDHEN and CDR2 SYDVKM. Trimming took 4 bases from V and 5 from J, leaving 14 bases between them. There are 14 residues in the CDR3. The CDR3 region is CASSSDRAAETQYF. DNA of the CDR3: TGTGCCAGCAGTTCGGACAGAGCTGCGGAGACCCAGTACTTC.

V gene TRBV5-4 combines with J gene TRBJ2-1; tentatively, D is TRBD1 (5 bases). V shed 0 bases and J shed 13 bases, with 14 bases lying between them. The germline gives CDR1 SGHNT, CDR2 YYREEE (reference sequence). The length of the CDR3 is 13 residues. The CDR3 reads CASSLDLVQGQFF. The CDR3 nucleotides are TGTGCCAGCAGCTTGGACCTCGTGCAGGGACAGTTCTTC.

CDR3 sequence: CASCPGLYTGELFF. CDR3 sequence (DNA): TGTGCCAGCTGCCCGGGACTTTACACCGGGGAGCTGTTTTTT. This chain links TRBV28 with TRBJ2-2; the D gene is possibly TRBD2 (6 bases). Trimming cost V 8 bases and J 3 bases, with 13 bases left between them. The CDR3 is 14 residues long. Germline loops: CDR1 MDHEN, CDR2 SYDVKM. The whole variable domain, remainder taken from reference TRBV28 and TRBJ2-2, is DVKVTQSSRYLVKRTGEKVFLECVQDMDHENMFWYRQDPGLGLRLIYFSYDVKMKEKGDIPEGYSVSREKKERFSLILESASTNQTSMYLCASCPGLYTGELFFGEGSRLTVL.

V usage is TRBV27 and J usage is TRBJ2-7; 8 bases are shared with TRBD2. The CDR3 runs to 14 residues. V trimming: 6 bases; J trimming: 6 bases; junction bases outside the gene matches: 10. CDR1 and CDR2 from the germline V gene are MNHEY and SMNVEV (reference sequence). The CDR3 loop reads CASSPARLAGEQYF. The CDR3 coding sequence is TGTGCCAGCAGCCCGGCCCGGCTAGCGGGCGAGCAGTACTTC.

J is TRBJ2-2 and V is TRBV28; 7 bases map to TRBD2. The CDR3 spans 15 residues. CDR1 is MDHEN and CDR2 is SYDVKM in the germline V gene. The trim removed 8 bases at V and 4 bases at J, leaving 10 bases unmatched. CDR3 protein: CASFVAGASTGELFF. In nucleotides, the CDR3 is TGTGCCAGCTTTGTGGCGGGAGCGAGCACCGGGGAGCTGTTTTTT. Full variable domain (outside the CDR3, taken from reference TRBV28 and TRBJ2-2): DVKVTQSSRYLVKRTGEKVFLECVQDMDHENMFWYRQDPGLGLRLIYFSYDVKMKEKGDIPEGYSVSREKKERFSLILESASTNQTSMYLCASFVAGASTGELFFGEGSRLTVL.

This chain joins TRBV9 and TRBJ2-7; no clear D gene. V gave up 3 bases and J gave up 6 bases, with 7 bases separating them. The CDR3 runs 11 residues. Germline V lookup: CDR1 SGDLS, CDR2 YYNGEE. The CDR3: CASSERSEQYF. CDR3 in DNA: TGTGCCAGCAGCGAAAGATCCGAGCAGTACTTC.

This chain uses TRBV28 with TRBJ2-7; D is ambiguous. V was cut by 1 base and J by 3 bases, with 10 bases left in between. This CDR3 has 14 residues. Germline V lookup: CDR1 MDHEN, CDR2 SYDVKM. CDR3 region: CASSLFGWGYEQYF. The CDR3 region has the DNA TGTGCCAGCAGTTTATTTGGATGGGGCTACGAGCAGTACTTC.

The chain has TRBV10-2 and TRBJ2-1, with a possible D match to TRBD1 (5 bases). V was trimmed by 4 bases and J by 5 bases, leaving 9 bases between them. Germline CDR1 reads WSHSY; CDR2 reads SAAADI. The length of the CDR3 is 13 residues. The CDR3, as DNA: TGCGCCAGCAGTGGGGGCTACCACAATGAGCAGTTCTTC. This translates into CASSGGYHNEQFF.